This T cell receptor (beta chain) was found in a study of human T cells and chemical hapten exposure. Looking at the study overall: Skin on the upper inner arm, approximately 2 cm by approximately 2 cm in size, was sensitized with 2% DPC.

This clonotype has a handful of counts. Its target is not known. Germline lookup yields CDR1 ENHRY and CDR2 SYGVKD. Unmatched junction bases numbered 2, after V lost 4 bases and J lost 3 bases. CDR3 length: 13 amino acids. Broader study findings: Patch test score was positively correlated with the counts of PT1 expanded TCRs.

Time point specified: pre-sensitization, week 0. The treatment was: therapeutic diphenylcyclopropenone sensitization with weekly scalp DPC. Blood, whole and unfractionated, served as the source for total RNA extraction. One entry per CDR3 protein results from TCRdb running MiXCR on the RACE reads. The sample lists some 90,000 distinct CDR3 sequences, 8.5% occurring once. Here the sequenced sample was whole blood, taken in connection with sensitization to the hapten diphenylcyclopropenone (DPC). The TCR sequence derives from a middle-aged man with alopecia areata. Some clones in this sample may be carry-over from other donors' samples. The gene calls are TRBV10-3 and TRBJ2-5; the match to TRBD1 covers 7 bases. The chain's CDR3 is CAISVQGEETQYF. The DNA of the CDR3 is TGTGCCATCAGTGTGCAGGGGGAAGAGACCCAGTACTTC.